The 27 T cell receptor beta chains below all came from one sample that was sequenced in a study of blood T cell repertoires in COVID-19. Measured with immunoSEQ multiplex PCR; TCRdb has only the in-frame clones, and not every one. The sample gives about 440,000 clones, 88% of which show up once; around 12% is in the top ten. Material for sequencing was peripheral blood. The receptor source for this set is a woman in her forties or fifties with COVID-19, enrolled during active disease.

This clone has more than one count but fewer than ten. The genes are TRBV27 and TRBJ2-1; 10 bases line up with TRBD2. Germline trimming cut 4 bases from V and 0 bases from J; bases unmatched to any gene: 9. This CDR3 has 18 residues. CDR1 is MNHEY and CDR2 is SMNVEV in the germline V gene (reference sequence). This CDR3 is CASSSLAGAPSSYNEQFF. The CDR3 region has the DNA TGTGCCAGCAGTTCCCTAGCGGGGGCCCCCAGCTCCTACAATGAGCAGTTCTTC.

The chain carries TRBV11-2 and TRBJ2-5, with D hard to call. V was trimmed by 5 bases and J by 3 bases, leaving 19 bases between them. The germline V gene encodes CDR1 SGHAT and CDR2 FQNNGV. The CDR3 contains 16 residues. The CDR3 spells CASSPLVVLPEETQYF. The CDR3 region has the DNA TGTGCCAGCAGCCCGCTTGTGGTCCTACCGGAAGAGACCCAGTACTTC.

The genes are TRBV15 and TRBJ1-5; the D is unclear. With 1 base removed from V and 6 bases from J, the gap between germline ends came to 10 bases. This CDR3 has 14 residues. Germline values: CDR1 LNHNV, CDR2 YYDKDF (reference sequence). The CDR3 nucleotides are TGTGCCACCAGCAGAGCCCGGGGTAGTCAGCCCCAGCATTTT. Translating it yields CATSRARGSQPQHF.

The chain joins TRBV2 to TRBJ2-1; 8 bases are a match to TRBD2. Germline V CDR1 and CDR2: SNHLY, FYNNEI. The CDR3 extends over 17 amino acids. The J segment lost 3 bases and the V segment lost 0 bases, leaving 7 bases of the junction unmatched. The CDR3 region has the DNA TGTGCCAGCAGTGAAGCGCGAGGCGGGGGGTACTACAATGAGCAGTTCTTC. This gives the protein CASSEARGGGYYNEQFF.

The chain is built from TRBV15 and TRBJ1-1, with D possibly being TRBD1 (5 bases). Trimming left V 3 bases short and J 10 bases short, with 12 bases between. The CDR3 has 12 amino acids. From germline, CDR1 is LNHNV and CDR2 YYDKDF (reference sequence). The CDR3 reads CATSRRGEGAFF. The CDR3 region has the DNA TGTGCCACCAGCAGGCGGGGGGAAGGAGCTTTCTTT.

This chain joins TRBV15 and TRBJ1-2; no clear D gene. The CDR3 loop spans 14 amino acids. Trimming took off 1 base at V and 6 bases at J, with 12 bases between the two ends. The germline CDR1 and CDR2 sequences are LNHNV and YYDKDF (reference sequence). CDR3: CATSRGEAADGYTF. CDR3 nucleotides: TGTGCCACCAGCAGAGGCGAGGCGGCGGATGGCTACACCTTC.

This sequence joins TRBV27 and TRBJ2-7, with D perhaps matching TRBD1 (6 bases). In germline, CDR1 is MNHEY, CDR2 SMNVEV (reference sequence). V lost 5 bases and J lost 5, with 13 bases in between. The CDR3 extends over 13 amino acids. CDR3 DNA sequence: TGTGCCAGCAGTCCCACCGACAGGAACGAGCAGTACTTC. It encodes CASSPTDRNEQYF.

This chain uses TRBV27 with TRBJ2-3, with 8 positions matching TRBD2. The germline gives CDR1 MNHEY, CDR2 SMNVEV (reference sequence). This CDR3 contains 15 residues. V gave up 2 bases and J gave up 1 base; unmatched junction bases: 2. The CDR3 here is CASSLQLAGTDTQYF. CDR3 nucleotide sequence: TGTGCCAGCAGTTTACAACTAGCGGGCACAGATACGCAGTATTTT.

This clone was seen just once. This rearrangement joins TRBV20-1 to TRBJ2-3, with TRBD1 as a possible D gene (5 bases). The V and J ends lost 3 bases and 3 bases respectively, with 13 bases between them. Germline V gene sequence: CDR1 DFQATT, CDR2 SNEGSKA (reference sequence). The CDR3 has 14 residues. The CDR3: CSASLREGTDTQYF. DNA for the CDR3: TGCAGTGCTAGTCTCAGGGAAGGGACAGATACGCAGTATTTT.

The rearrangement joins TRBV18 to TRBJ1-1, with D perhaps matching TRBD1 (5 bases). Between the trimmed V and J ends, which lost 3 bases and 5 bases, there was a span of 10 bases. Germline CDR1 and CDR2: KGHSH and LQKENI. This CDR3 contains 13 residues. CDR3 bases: TGTGCCAGCTCACCTCTCCAGGGTACTGAAGCTTTCTTT. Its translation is CASSPLQGTEAFF.

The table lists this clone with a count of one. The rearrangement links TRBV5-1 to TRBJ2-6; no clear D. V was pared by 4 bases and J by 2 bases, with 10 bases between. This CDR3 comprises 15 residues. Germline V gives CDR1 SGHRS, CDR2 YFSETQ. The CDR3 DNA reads TGCGCCAGCAGCCCGGCTGAGGCTGGGGCCAACGTCCTGACTTTC. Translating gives CASSPAEAGANVLTF.

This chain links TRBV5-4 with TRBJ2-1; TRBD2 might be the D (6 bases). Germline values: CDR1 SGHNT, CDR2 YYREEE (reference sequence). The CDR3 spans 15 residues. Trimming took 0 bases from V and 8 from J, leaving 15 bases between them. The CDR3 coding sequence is TGTGCCAGCAGCTTGGAAAGGACTATGGGCGATGAGCAGTTCTTC. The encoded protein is CASSLERTMGDEQFF.

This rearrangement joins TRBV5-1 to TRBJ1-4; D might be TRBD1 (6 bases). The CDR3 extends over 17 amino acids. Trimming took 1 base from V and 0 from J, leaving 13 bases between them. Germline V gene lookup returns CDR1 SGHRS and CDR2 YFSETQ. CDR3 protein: CASSLSTGIATNEKLFF. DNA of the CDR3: TGCGCCAGCAGCTTGAGTACAGGGATAGCAACTAATGAAAAACTGTTTTTT.

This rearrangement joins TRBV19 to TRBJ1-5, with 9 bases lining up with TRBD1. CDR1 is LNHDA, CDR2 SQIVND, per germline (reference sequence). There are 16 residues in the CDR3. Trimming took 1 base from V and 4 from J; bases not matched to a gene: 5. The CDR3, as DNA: TGTGCCAGTAGTATAGTGGGACAGGGTCCTAATCAGCCCCAGCATTTT. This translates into CASSIVGQGPNQPQHF.

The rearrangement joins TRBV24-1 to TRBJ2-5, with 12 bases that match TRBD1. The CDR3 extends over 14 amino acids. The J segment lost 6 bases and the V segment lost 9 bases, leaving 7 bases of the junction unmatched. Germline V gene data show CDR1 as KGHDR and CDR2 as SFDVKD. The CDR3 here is CATAGTGGWQTQYF. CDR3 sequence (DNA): TGTGCCACCGCTGGGACAGGGGGCTGGCAGACCCAGTACTTC.

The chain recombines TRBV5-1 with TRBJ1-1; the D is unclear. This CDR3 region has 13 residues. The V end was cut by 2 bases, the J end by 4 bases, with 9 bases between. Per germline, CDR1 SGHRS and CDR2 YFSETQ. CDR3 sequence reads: CASSLTGVTEAFF. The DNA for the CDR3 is TGCGCCAGCAGCTTAACCGGGGTCACTGAAGCTTTCTTT.

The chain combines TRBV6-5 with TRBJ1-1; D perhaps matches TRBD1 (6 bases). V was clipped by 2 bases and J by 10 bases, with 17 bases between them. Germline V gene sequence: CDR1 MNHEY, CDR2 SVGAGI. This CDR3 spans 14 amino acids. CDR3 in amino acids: CASSYETGGRAAFF. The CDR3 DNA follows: TGTGCCAGCAGTTACGAGACAGGCGGGCGAGCAGCTTTCTTT.

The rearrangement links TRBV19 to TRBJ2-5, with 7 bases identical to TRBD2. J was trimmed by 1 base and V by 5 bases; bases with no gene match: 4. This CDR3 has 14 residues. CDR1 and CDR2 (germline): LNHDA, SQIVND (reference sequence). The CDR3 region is CASSLGGSQETQYF. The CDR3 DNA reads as TGTGCCAGTAGTCTGGGGGGGTCCCAAGAGACCCAGTACTTC. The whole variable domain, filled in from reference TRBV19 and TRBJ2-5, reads DGGITQSPKYLFRKEGQNVTLSCEQNLNHDAMYWYRQDPGQGLRLIYYSQIVNDFQKGDIAEGYSVSREKKESFPLTVTSAQKNPTAFYLCASSLGGSQETQYFGPGTRLLVL.

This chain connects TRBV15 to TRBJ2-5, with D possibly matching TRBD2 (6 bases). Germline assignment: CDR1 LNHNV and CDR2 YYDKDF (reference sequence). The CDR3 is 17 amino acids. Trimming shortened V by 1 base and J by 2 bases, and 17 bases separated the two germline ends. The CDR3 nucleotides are TGTGCCACCAGCAGAGGGGGAGGTGGACGGCAACAAGAGACCCAGTACTTC. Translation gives CATSRGGGGRQQETQYF.

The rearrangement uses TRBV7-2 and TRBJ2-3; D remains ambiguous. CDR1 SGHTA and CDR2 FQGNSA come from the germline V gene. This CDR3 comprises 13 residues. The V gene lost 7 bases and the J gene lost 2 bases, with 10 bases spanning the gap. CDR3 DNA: TGTGCCAGCATGGCACAGATCACAGATACGCAGTATTTT. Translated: CASMAQITDTQYF.

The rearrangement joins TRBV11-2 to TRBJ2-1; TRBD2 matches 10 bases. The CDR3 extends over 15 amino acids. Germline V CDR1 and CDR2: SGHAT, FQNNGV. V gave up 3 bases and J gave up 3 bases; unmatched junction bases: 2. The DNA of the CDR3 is TGTGCCAGCAGCTTGATAGCGGGGGGCTACAATGAGCAGTTCTTC. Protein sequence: CASSLIAGGYNEQFF.

CDR3 in amino acids: CASPPGQGHTGELFF. CDR3 in DNA: TGTGCCAGCCCTCCGGGACAGGGACACACCGGGGAGCTGTTTTTT. This chain joins TRBV6-5 and TRBJ2-2; 9 positions agree with TRBD1. Germline V gene data show CDR1 as MNHEY and CDR2 as SVGAGI. The trim removed 8 bases at V and 3 bases at J, leaving 7 bases unmatched. The CDR3 consists of 15 residues.

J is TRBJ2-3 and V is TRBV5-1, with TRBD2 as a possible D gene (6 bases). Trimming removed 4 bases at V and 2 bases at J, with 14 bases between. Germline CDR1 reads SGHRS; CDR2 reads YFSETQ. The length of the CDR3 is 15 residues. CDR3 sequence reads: CASSQQWGDTDTQYF. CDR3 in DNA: TGCGCCAGCAGCCAGCAGTGGGGGGACACAGATACGCAGTATTTT.

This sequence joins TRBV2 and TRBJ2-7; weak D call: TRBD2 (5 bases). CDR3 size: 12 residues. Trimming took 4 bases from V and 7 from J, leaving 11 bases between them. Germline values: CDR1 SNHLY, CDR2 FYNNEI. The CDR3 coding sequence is TGTGCCAGCAGTGGAGGCTCGGGAGAGCAGTACTTC. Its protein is CASSGGSGEQYF.

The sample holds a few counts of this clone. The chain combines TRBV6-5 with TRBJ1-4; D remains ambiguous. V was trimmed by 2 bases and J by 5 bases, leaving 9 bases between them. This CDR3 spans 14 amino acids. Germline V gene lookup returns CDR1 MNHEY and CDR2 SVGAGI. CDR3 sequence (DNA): TGTGCCAGCAGTTACCGCGAGAGGAATGAAAAACTGTTTTTT. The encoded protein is CASSYRERNEKLFF.

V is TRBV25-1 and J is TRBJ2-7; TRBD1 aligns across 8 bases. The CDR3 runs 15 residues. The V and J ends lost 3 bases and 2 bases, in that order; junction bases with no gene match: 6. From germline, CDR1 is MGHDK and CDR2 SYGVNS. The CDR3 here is CASSDFRTGTYEQYF. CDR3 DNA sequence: TGTGCCAGCAGTGATTTCAGGACAGGGACCTACGAGCAGTACTTC.

The CDR3 sequence is CASSPGTSGGFSSYNEQFF. The CDR3 bases are TGTGCCAGCTCACCCGGGACTAGCGGGGGGTTCAGCTCCTACAATGAGCAGTTCTTC. The chain employs TRBV18 and TRBJ2-1; 15 positions agree with TRBD2. This CDR3 comprises 19 residues. Germline V gene lookup returns CDR1 KGHSH and CDR2 LQKENI. V gave up 3 bases and J gave up 0 bases; unmatched junction bases: 6. Full variable domain (remainder filled in from reference TRBV18 and TRBJ2-1): NAGVMQNPRHLVRRRGQEARLRCSPMKGHSHVYWYRQLPEEGLKFMVYLQKENIIDESGMPKERFSAEFPKEGPSILRIQQVVRGDSAAYFCASSPGTSGGFSSYNEQFFGPGTRLTVL.